A single sample is the source of the 29 T cell receptor beta chains below, sequenced in a study of blood T cells in healthy people across ages. Then a second PCR, running roughly 7 to 11 cycles, was carried out with a sample-barcoded 5' primer and a J-beta primer mix. TCRdb processed the 5' RACE reads anew with MiXCR; each CDR3 protein has one entry. The sample has 780,000 or so distinct CDR3 sequences; 56% are singletons. Material: blood. Source of these receptors: a man aged 40-55 years in good health.

The sample holds a few counts of this clonotype. CDR3 loop: CASSLVRSGTNYEQYF. In nucleotides, the CDR3 is TGTGCCAGCAGTTTAGTACGTAGTGGAACAAACTACGAGCAGTACTTC. The chain has TRBV12-3 or TRBV12-4 and TRBJ2-7, with D unclear. V was clipped by 1 base and J by 3 bases, with 16 bases between them. This CDR3 comprises 16 residues.

This clonotype has only a few counts. The rearrangement uses TRBV4-3 and TRBJ1-5; a possible D gene is TRBD1 (5 bases). Trimming cost V 1 base and J 6 bases, with 10 bases left between them. CDR3 length: 14 amino acids. Germline V gene sequence: CDR1 LGHNA, CDR2 YSLEER. The chain's CDR3 is CASSQGLGGQPQHF. The CDR3 nucleotides read TGCGCCAGCAGCCAAGGTCTGGGGGGTCAGCCCCAGCATTTT.

The chain links TRBV12-3 or TRBV12-4 to TRBJ1-2; maybe TRBD1 (5 bases). The CDR3 has 13 residues. The V end lost 3 bases, the J end lost 5 bases, and 10 bases lay between the germline ends. The CDR3 sequence: CASSFRDPYGYTF. The CDR3 nucleotides read TGTGCCAGCAGTTTCAGGGACCCATATGGCTACACCTTC.

The rearrangement uses TRBV7-9 and TRBJ2-1; D is ambiguous. The CDR3 consists of 14 residues. Germline loops: CDR1 SEHNR, CDR2 FQNEAQ (reference sequence). Deletions cut 8 bases from V and 1 base from J, with 12 bases between. The CDR3 protein is CASGHAESYNEQFF. The CDR3 DNA is TGTGCCAGCGGCCATGCAGAGTCCTACAATGAGCAGTTCTTC.

This clonotype was seen a handful of times. The chain employs TRBV27 and TRBJ2-1; TRBD2 matches 13 bases. Germline loops: CDR1 MNHEY, CDR2 SMNVEV (reference sequence). The CDR3 has 15 amino acids. V shed 5 bases, J shed 9 bases, and the junction held 7 bases outside the gene matches. CDR3 nucleotides: TGTGCCAGCAGTCCCGGGACTAGCGGGATGGTTGAGCAGTTCTTC. Amino acid sequence: CASSPGTSGMVEQFF.

The chain is built from TRBV7-2 and TRBJ2-1; D not resolved. CDR3 length: 14 residues. Germline V gene data show CDR1 as SGHTA and CDR2 as FQGNSA. Trimming pared 7 bases from V and 10 bases from J, leaving 20 bases between. This CDR3 is CASTVDISLGEQFF. The DNA for the CDR3 is TGTGCCAGCACCGTGGATATCAGTTTGGGAGAGCAGTTCTTC.

There are a few counts of this clonotype. This chain's CDR3 is CASSFMAETQYF. CDR3 bases: TGTGCCAGCAGTTTCATGGCAGAGACCCAGTACTTC. This chain links TRBV12-3 or TRBV12-4 with TRBJ2-7, with no clear D. The tail of the sequence fits TRBJ2-5 better, so the J call may be wrong. The CDR3 consists of 12 residues.

The gene calls are TRBV10-3 and TRBJ2-4; the D call may be TRBD1 or TRBD2 (6 bases each). The J call is in doubt because the DNA end fits TRBJ2-5 better. Germline V gives CDR1 ENHRY, CDR2 SYGVKD. The length of the CDR3 is 16 residues. CDR3 in amino acids: CAISESSGGGGETQYF. The CDR3 DNA reads as TGTGCCATCAGTGAATCTTCCGGGGGCGGAGGAGAGACCCAGTACTTC.

The chain joins TRBV7-2 to TRBJ2-5, with 9 bases fitting TRBD2. The CDR3 totals 15 residues. Germline V gives CDR1 SGHTA, CDR2 FQGNSA. J lost 1 base, V lost 6 bases, and 6 bases had no gene match. CDR3 sequence (DNA): TGTGCCAGCAGTTTTAGCGGGAGTTTCCAAGAGACCCAGTACTTC. Its translation is CASSFSGSFQETQYF. Based on the CDR3 plus reference TRBV7-2 and TRBJ2-5, the full variable domain is GAGVSQSPSNKVTEKGKDVELRCDPISGHTALYWYRQSLGQGLEFLIYFQGNSAPDKSGLPSDRFSAERTGGSVSTLTIQRTQQEDSAVYLCASSFSGSFQETQYFGPGTRLLVL.

The sample holds a few counts of this clonotype. The genes are TRBV6-2 or TRBV6-3 and TRBJ2-3, with unresolved D. From germline, CDR1 is MNHEY and CDR2 SVGEGT. CDR3 length: 13 residues. The V gene lost 9 bases and the J gene lost 13 bases, with 23 bases spanning the gap. In nucleotides, the CDR3 is TGTGCCAGTAGTGGAACCTTCTGGAAGGTTGAGTATTTT. Translation gives CASSGTFWKVEYF.

This rearrangement joins TRBV20-1 to TRBJ2-5, with TRBD2 matching over 7 bases. The CDR3 spans 13 residues. Germline trimming cut 0 bases from V and 7 bases from J; bases unmatched to any gene: 5. In germline, CDR1 is DFQATT, CDR2 SNEGSKA (reference sequence). This chain's CDR3 is CSARDAGVVTQYF. CDR3 nucleotide sequence: TGCAGTGCTAGAGATGCGGGAGTTGTGACCCAGTACTTC.

The chain carries TRBV9 and TRBJ1-2, with 10 bases identical to TRBD1. Per the germline V gene, CDR1 is SGDLS and CDR2 is YYNGEE. J was trimmed by 7 bases and V by 3 bases; bases with no gene match: 15. The CDR3 covers 17 residues. CDR3 in DNA: TGTGCCAGCAGCGCGACTCCTCCGGGACAGGGGATCTCTGGCTACACCTTC. This translates into CASSATPPGQGISGYTF.

This clonotype was found once. The CDR3 DNA reads TGTGCCAGCAGTTCCCACAGGGGGTCTCGCAATCAGCCCCAGCATTTT. As protein: CASSSHRGSRNQPQHF. This chain connects TRBV28 to TRBJ1-5; TRBD1 matches at 8 bases. The CDR3 extends over 16 amino acids. V lost 4 bases to trimming and J lost 2 bases; unmatched junction nucleotides: 7. Germline-derived CDR1 and CDR2 are MDHEN and SYDVKM.

The rearrangement joins TRBV4-3 to TRBJ1-1; possible D gene TRBD1, 5 bases. Germline V gene data show CDR1 as LGHNA and CDR2 as YSLEER. V lost 1 base, J lost 5 bases, and 14 bases lay in between. The CDR3 totals 15 residues. The CDR3 nucleotides read TGCGCCAGCAGCCAAGTAGGCCAGGGTGGTACTGAAGCTTTCTTT. Its protein product is CASSQVGQGGTEAFF.

V gene TRBV7-2 combines with J gene TRBJ2-3; no definite D call. V was trimmed by 5 bases and J by 4 bases, leaving 13 bases between them. The CDR3 runs to 14 residues. Germline V lookup: CDR1 SGHTA, CDR2 FQGNSA. The CDR3 sequence is CASSLQTTSDTQYF. For the CDR3, the DNA is TGTGCCAGCAGCCTACAGACCACCTCAGATACGCAGTATTTT. The whole variable domain, remainder taken from reference TRBV7-2 and TRBJ2-3, is GAGVSQSPSNKVTEKGKDVELRCDPISGHTALYWYRQSLGQGLEFLIYFQGNSAPDKSGLPSDRFSAERTGGSVSTLTIQRTQQEDSAVYLCASSLQTTSDTQYFGPGTRLTVL.

The V and J genes are TRBV2 and TRBJ2-1, with D possibly TRBD1 on 5 matching bases. The CDR3 is made up of 15 amino acids. Germline CDR1 is SNHLY and CDR2 is FYNNEI. V lost 4 bases, J lost 3 bases, and 13 bases lay in between. DNA of the CDR3: TGTGCCAGCAGTGTTAGGGGCCCAAACTACAATGAGCAGTTCTTC. Translating it yields CASSVRGPNYNEQFF.

The V and J genes are TRBV5-1 and TRBJ2-1, with 7 bases identical to TRBD1. CDR3 length equals 13 residues. Germline-derived CDR1 and CDR2 are SGHRS and YFSETQ. J was trimmed by 15 bases and V by 0 bases; bases with no gene match: 9. CDR3 region: CASSLVAGDRGFF. The DNA of the CDR3 is TGCGCCAGCAGCTTGGTGGCAGGGGACAGAGGGTTCTTC.

This clonotype was counted only a few times. This chain links TRBV6-1 with TRBJ2-1; D may be TRBD1 or TRBD2 (5 bases each). V was pared by 7 bases and J by 12 bases, with 16 bases between. This CDR3 contains 12 residues. Germline CDR1 MNHNS, CDR2 SASEGT. This chain's CDR3 is CASTMGPRGQFF. In DNA form, the CDR3 reads TGTGCCAGCACCATGGGACCCCGAGGGCAGTTCTTC.

The chain employs TRBV7-3 and TRBJ2-1; D is unresolved. The DNA end lines up better with TRBJ2-7; the J call may be wrong. Germline loops: CDR1 SGHTA, CDR2 FQGTGA. This CDR3 has 15 amino acids. The CDR3 nucleotides are TGTGCCAGCAGCTTAACAGCTCAAACCTACAATGAGCAGTACTTC. Amino acid sequence: CASSLTAQTYNEQYF.

The chain has TRBV20-1 and TRBJ2-1, with D perhaps TRBD1 (5 bases). Trimming left V 0 bases short and J 4 bases short, with 10 bases between. The CDR3 loop spans 14 amino acids. Looked up from germline, CDR1 is DFQATT and CDR2 is SNEGSKA (reference sequence). The CDR3 nucleotides read TGCAGTGCTAGAGATTGGGGCGGATACAATGAGCAGTTCTTC. Protein product: CSARDWGGYNEQFF.

V gene TRBV18 combines with J gene TRBJ1-5; 11 bases agree with TRBD1. Trimming took 3 bases from V and 3 from J; bases not matched to a gene: 10. CDR1 KGHSH and CDR2 LQKENI come from the germline V gene. CDR3 length: 18 residues. The CDR3 loop is CASSPVGTGGIVNQPQHF. For the CDR3, the DNA is TGTGCCAGCTCACCTGTGGGGACAGGGGGGATTGTCAATCAGCCCCAGCATTTT.

The chain combines TRBV20-1 with TRBJ1-1; 8 bases are shared with TRBD1. Germline V lookup: CDR1 DFQATT, CDR2 SNEGSKA (reference sequence). J lost 3 bases, V lost 0 bases, and 9 bases had no gene match. This CDR3 has 16 amino acids. CDR3 amino acids: CSARDQGAGAYTEAFF. The CDR3 region has the DNA TGCAGTGCTAGAGATCAGGGGGCGGGCGCCTACACTGAAGCTTTCTTT.

This chain joins TRBV28 and TRBJ2-7; TRBD2 might be the D (5 bases). There are 14 residues in the CDR3. Trimming pared 7 bases from V and 3 bases from J, leaving 16 bases between. Germline V CDR1 and CDR2: MDHEN, SYDVKM. CDR3 amino acids: CASTGETLVYEQYF. The CDR3 DNA reads TGTGCCAGCACCGGGGAAACTCTTGTCTACGAGCAGTACTTC. The full variable domain, with the rest looked up from reference TRBV28 and TRBJ2-7, is DVKVTQSSRYLVKRTGEKVFLECVQDMDHENMFWYRQDPGLGLRLIYFSYDVKMKEKGDIPEGYSVSREKKERFSLILESASTNQTSMYLCASTGETLVYEQYFGPGTRLTVT.

This sequence joins TRBV20-1 and TRBJ2-6; possibly TRBD2 for D (5 bases). This CDR3 is built from 14 residues. The V and J ends lost 3 bases and 4 bases respectively, with 10 bases between them. Looked up from germline, CDR1 is DFQATT and CDR2 is SNEGSKA (reference sequence). DNA of the CDR3: TGCAGTGCTAGTTCGGGGTCAGGGGCCAACGTCCTGACTTTC. This translates into CSASSGSGANVLTF.

The J gene is TRBJ2-6, the V gene TRBV5-6; tentatively, D is TRBD1 (5 bases). The CDR3 is 18 residues long. Germline loops: CDR1 SGHDT, CDR2 YYEEEE. V was pared by 0 bases and J by 1 base, with 14 bases between. The CDR3 DNA is TGTGCCAGCAGCTTGGGCAGGGTGGTATCATCTGGGGCCAACGTCCTGACTTTC. It is translated as CASSLGRVVSSGANVLTF.

This clonotype has only a few counts. The rearrangement links TRBV28 to TRBJ2-3, with 7 bases aligning to TRBD1. This CDR3 region has 14 residues. Germline V gene data show CDR1 as MDHEN and CDR2 as SYDVKM. The ends lost 2 bases at V and 10 bases at J; junction bases unmatched: 9. This CDR3 reads CASSLTPEGAPQYF. The CDR3 DNA follows: TGTGCCAGCAGTTTAACCCCAGAGGGGGCTCCGCAGTATTTT.

This clonotype was counted once. A single base separates this from a much larger clone, so it may be a read error. The chain carries TRBV9 and TRBJ1-2; 8 bases line up with TRBD1. This CDR3 comprises 14 residues. Germline CDR1 reads SGDLS; CDR2 reads YYNGEE. CDR3 bases: TGTGCCAGCAGCGATCGAGGACAGGGAGAAGGCTGCACCTTC. Encoded protein: CASSDRGQGEGCTF.

The rearrangement joins TRBV7-2 to TRBJ2-3, with 9 positions matching TRBD1. The CDR3 spans 15 residues. Germline V gives CDR1 SGHTA, CDR2 FQGNSA. V lost 5 bases, J lost 11 bases, and 14 bases stayed unmatched. The CDR3 reads CASSLRTGEGNEQYF. For the CDR3, the DNA is TGTGCCAGCAGCCTTCGGACAGGGGAAGGCAATGAGCAGTATTTT.

The CDR3 DNA follows: TGTGCCAGCAGCGGAGGGACAATTGGCAATGAGCAGTTCTTC. Protein sequence: CASSGGTIGNEQFF. The V gene is TRBV7-9, the J gene TRBJ2-1, with D perhaps matching TRBD1 or TRBD2 (6 bases each). This CDR3 contains 14 residues. Between the trimmed V and J ends, which lost 5 bases and 6 bases, there was a span of 14 bases. The germline V gene encodes CDR1 SEHNR and CDR2 FQNEAQ (reference sequence).